This T cell receptor beta chain was sequenced in a study of T cell responses to AZD1222 COVID-19 vaccine. Points from the study as a whole: At baseline, seropositivity was found in only six AZD1222 recipients.

Using immunoSEQ multiplex PCR, the repertoire was profiled, and TCRdb retains in-frame clones only, with some absent. The table shows 90,000 to 130,000 clones, with about 86% occurring only once. As for this clone: The antigen is unknown.

CDR1 MNHEY and CDR2 SMNVEV come from the germline V gene (reference sequence). The CDR3 is 13 amino acids. Trimming shortened V by 0 bases and J by 8 bases, and 10 bases separated the two germline ends. This TCR came from an adult in good health. The source was peripheral blood, collected on day 0 of AZD1222 vaccination. The rearrangement joins TRBV27 to TRBJ1-2, with D uncertain. CDR3: CASSLSGDRGYTF. CDR3 bases: TGTGCCAGCAGTTTATCCGGGGATCGGGGCTACACCTTC.